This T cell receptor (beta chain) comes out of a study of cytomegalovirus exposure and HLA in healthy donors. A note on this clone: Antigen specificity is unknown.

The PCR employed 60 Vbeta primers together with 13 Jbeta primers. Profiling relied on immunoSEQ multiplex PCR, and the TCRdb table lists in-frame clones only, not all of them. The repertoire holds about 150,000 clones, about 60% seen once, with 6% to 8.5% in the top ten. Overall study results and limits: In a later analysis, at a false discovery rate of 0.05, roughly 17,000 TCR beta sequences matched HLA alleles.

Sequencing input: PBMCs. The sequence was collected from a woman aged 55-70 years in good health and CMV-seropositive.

The CDR3: CASTQGGRNYEQYF. The CDR3 DNA follows: TGTGCCAGCACCCAGGGAGGGCGGAATTACGAGCAGTACTTC. This sequence joins TRBV7-2 and TRBJ2-7; 7 bases line up with TRBD2. The CDR3 covers 14 residues. The V gene end was trimmed by 7 bases and the J gene end by 4 bases; junction bases not matched to a gene: 10. Germline V gene lookup returns CDR1 SGHTA and CDR2 FQGNSA.